Following are 24 T cell receptor beta chains from one sample sequenced in a study of post-analysis software for immune sequencing data. Regarding the study as a whole: Controls showed lower frequencies than patients for roughly five TRBV segments, and TRBV5-6, TRBV5-1 and TRBV20-1 were among these.

The authors incorporated unique molecular identifiers into the TCR beta cDNA libraries. MiXCR, run by TCRdb on the PCR reads, gives a single entry per CDR3 protein. The table lists some 800,000 distinct CDR3 sequences, roughly 46% of them singletons, with around 4.7% in the top ten. No cognate antigen is known for these TCRs. Material for sequencing was blood. The receptor source for this set is a girl between 10 and 17 years old with multiple sclerosis.

The chain joins TRBV18 to TRBJ2-1, with 9 bases matching TRBD2. The CDR3 covers 15 residues. The V and J ends lost 6 bases and 5 bases, in that order; junction bases with no gene match: 8. Germline loops: CDR1 KGHSH, CDR2 LQKENI. CDR3 sequence reads: CASSPNRLADNEQFF. The DNA of the CDR3 is TGTGCCAGCTCGCCAAATAGACTAGCGGACAATGAGCAGTTCTTC.

The chain combines TRBV7-9 with TRBJ2-7; TRBD1 aligns across 9 bases. Germline V gene data show CDR1 as SEHNR and CDR2 as FQNEAQ (reference sequence). The V gene end was trimmed by 8 bases and the J gene end by 4 bases; junction bases not matched to a gene: 6. The CDR3 contains 13 residues. CDR3 residues: CASGPGQGYEQYF. The CDR3 DNA is TGTGCCAGCGGGCCGGGACAGGGTTACGAGCAGTACTTC.

This chain uses TRBV18 with TRBJ1-2; 7 positions match TRBD1. Germline V gene lookup returns CDR1 KGHSH and CDR2 LQKENI. The CDR3 length is 13 residues. V trimming: 6 bases; J trimming: 8 bases; junction bases outside the gene matches: 9. The CDR3 nucleotides read TGTGCCAGCTCCCAAGACAGGGAAGGAGGCTACACCTTC. Translation: CASSQDREGGYTF.

This clonotype was counted only a few times. This chain links TRBV12-3 or TRBV12-4 with TRBJ2-3, with 8 bases that match TRBD2. V lost 7 bases to trimming and J lost 0 bases; unmatched junction nucleotides: 9. The CDR3 has 16 amino acids. CDR3 amino acids: CASNLAASGSTDTQYF. CDR3 nucleotides: TGTGCCAGCAACTTAGCGGCTAGCGGGAGCACAGATACGCAGTATTTT.

This clonotype was seen only a few times. The V gene is TRBV7-8, the J gene TRBJ2-5; D might be TRBD1 (5 bases). The J call may be in error: the DNA end matches TRBJ2-7 better. Germline V CDR1 and CDR2: SGHVS, FQNEAQ. This CDR3 contains 15 residues. The CDR3 is CASSLINQGTGEQYF. The CDR3 nucleotides are TGTGCCAGCAGCTTAATTAATCAGGGAACGGGCGAGCAGTACTTC.

The V call is TRBV24-1, the J call TRBJ2-1; the D is unclear. Trimming pared 2 bases from V and 8 bases from J, leaving 3 bases between. Per germline, CDR1 KGHDR and CDR2 SFDVKD. The CDR3 extends over 11 amino acids. The chain's CDR3 is CATSDSYEQFF. Written as DNA, the CDR3 is TGTGCCACCAGTGATTCTTATGAGCAGTTCTTC.

This sequence joins TRBV7-3 and TRBJ2-7; weak D call: TRBD2 (5 bases). V was cut by 3 bases and J by 6 bases, with 21 bases left in between. Germline assignment: CDR1 SGHTA and CDR2 FQGTGA. CDR3 length: 16 residues. CDR3 bases: TGTGCCAGCAGCTTGGGAGTCACCCGAAGTCGAAGCGAGCAGTACTTC. It yields the protein CASSLGVTRSRSEQYF.

This clonotype has more than one count but fewer than ten. The chain links TRBV7-2 to TRBJ2-7, with D possibly being TRBD1 or TRBD2 (6 bases each). With 2 bases removed from V and 2 bases from J, the gap between germline ends came to 10 bases. The CDR3 contains 14 residues. Germline assignment: CDR1 SGHTA and CDR2 FQGNSA. This CDR3 is CASSLRRGTYEQYF. The CDR3 bases are TGTGCCAGCAGCTTACGGAGGGGGACCTACGAGCAGTACTTC.

This clonotype was seen more than once but under ten times. The V and J genes are TRBV29-1 and TRBJ2-2, with a possible D match to TRBD2 (6 bases). V gave up 6 bases and J gave up 1 base, with 15 bases separating them. CDR1 is SQVTM and CDR2 is ANQGSEA in the germline V gene. This CDR3 has 15 amino acids. CDR3 DNA sequence: TGCAGCGTCGATGGGGGTAGCGGGAACACCGGGGAGCTGTTTTTT. This encodes CSVDGGSGNTGELFF.

The chain uses TRBV7-9 and TRBJ2-6; D is ambiguous. Trimming removed 1 base from V and 5 bases from J, with 12 bases in between. The CDR3 is 16 amino acids. Germline V gene lookup returns CDR1 SEHNR and CDR2 FQNEAQ (reference sequence). The CDR3 sequence is CASSLVAVLWANVLTF. The CDR3, as DNA: TGTGCCAGCAGCTTAGTAGCTGTGTTGTGGGCCAACGTCCTGACTTTC.

The V call is TRBV5-5, the J call TRBJ2-5, with D possibly being TRBD1 (6 bases). The CDR3 loop spans 16 amino acids. Germline V gene sequence: CDR1 SGHKS, CDR2 YYEKEE (reference sequence). V lost 0 bases and J 2 bases, leaving 14 bases between the germline ends. The CDR3 region has the DNA TGTGCCAGCAGCTTGGACAGGGTGTTGGGTCAAGAGACCCAGTACTTC. Translating gives CASSLDRVLGQETQYF. Full variable domain (remainder filled in from reference TRBV5-5 and TRBJ2-5): DAGVTQSPTHLIKTRGQQVTLRCSPISGHKSVSWYQQVLGQGPQFIFQYYEKEERGRGNFPDRFSARQFPNYSSELNVNALLLGDSALYLCASSLDRVLGQETQYFGPGTRLLVL.

This clonotype has a handful of counts. The rearrangement uses TRBV7-9 and TRBJ2-5; a weak D match, TRBD1 (6 bases). The germline CDR1 and CDR2 sequences are SEHNR and FQNEAQ (reference sequence). CDR3 length equals 11 residues. V lost 2 bases to trimming and J lost 13 bases, with 11 bases between them. The CDR3 nucleotides read TGTGCCAGCAGCTTAAGCAGGGGTCTGTACTTC. Translation gives CASSLSRGLYF.

The chain couples TRBV6-5 to TRBJ2-7; either TRBD1 or TRBD2 may supply D (7 bases each). With 4 bases removed from V and 2 bases from J, the gap between germline ends came to 12 bases. The CDR3 runs to 14 residues. Germline-derived CDR1 and CDR2 are MNHEY and SVGAGI. As DNA, the CDR3 is TGTGCCAGCAGTTGGCAGGGGGGGACCTACGAGCAGTACTTC. The encoded protein is CASSWQGGTYEQYF.

The CDR3 sequence: CASSRGRLQETQYF. CDR3 bases: TGTGCCAGCAGCAGGGGACGGCTCCAAGAGACCCAGTACTTC. The V call is TRBV28, the J call TRBJ2-5, with a tentative D call TRBD1 (6 bases). Trimming took 6 bases from V and 1 from J, leaving 12 bases between them. Germline CDR1 is MDHEN and CDR2 is SYDVKM. The CDR3 spans 14 residues.

This chain uses TRBV7-2 with TRBJ1-2, with no clear D. The V gene lost 3 bases and the J gene lost 1 base, with 9 bases spanning the gap. Germline CDR1 reads SGHTA; CDR2 reads FQGNSA. The CDR3 contains 14 residues. CDR3 coding DNA: TGTGCCAGCAGCTTTGGGCCAGATAACTATGGCTACACCTTC. Protein sequence: CASSFGPDNYGYTF.

The chain couples TRBV20-1 to TRBJ2-7; 7 bases align to TRBD2. V shed 1 base and J 0 bases; nucleotides not matched to a gene: 9. This CDR3 region has 16 residues. Germline V gene sequence: CDR1 DFQATT, CDR2 SNEGSKA (reference sequence). The CDR3 coding sequence is TGCAGTGCTAGAGCGGGGAGCGGGAAAAGCTCCTACGAGCAGTACTTC. Encoded protein: CSARAGSGKSSYEQYF.

This clonotype was recorded many times. As DNA, the CDR3 is TGCGCCAGCAGCCAAGAAGGGAGACAGGGGGCCTACGAGCAGTACTTC. Residues: CASSQEGRQGAYEQYF. This chain joins TRBV4-3 and TRBJ2-7, with TRBD1 matching 9 bases. The CDR3 runs to 16 residues. Germline CDR1 LGHNA, CDR2 YSLEER. The V and J ends lost 0 bases and 2 bases, in that order; junction bases with no gene match: 5.

This clonotype was detected only a few times. This chain joins TRBV3-1 and TRBJ2-7; D unresolved. This CDR3 has 12 residues. CDR1 is LGHDT, CDR2 YNNKEL, per germline (reference sequence). The ends were cut back, 0 bases at V and 2 bases at J, with 2 bases in the middle. CDR3 coding DNA: TGTGCCAGCAGCCAAGAGGCCTACGAGCAGTACTTC. Translating it yields CASSQEAYEQYF.

This clonotype occurred a few times. The chain is built from TRBV12-3 or TRBV12-4 and TRBJ1-2; the match to TRBD1 covers 8 bases. Trimming at V came to 8 bases and at J to 6 bases, leaving 8 bases not matched to a gene. This CDR3 has 13 residues. This CDR3 is CASGDRGYHGYTF. The CDR3 DNA reads as TGTGCCAGCGGAGACAGGGGCTACCATGGCTACACCTTC.

This clonotype was seen a handful of times. The chain employs TRBV7-2 and TRBJ2-7; weak D call: TRBD1 (6 bases). The CDR3 runs 15 residues. Trimming pared 3 bases from V and 0 bases from J, leaving 12 bases between. Germline V gene sequence: CDR1 SGHTA, CDR2 FQGNSA. CDR3 in DNA: TGTGCCAGCAGCTTGGGGGACATCAGCTCCTACGAGCAGTACTTC. It yields the protein CASSLGDISSYEQYF.

The table lists this clonotype with many counts. This chain joins TRBV5-1 and TRBJ2-5; D remains ambiguous. Between the trimmed V and J ends, which lost 0 bases and 7 bases, there was a span of 13 bases. The CDR3 loop spans 14 amino acids. Germline CDR1 and CDR2: SGHRS and YFSETQ. The CDR3 bases are TGCGCCAGCAGCTTGGCCTTGGATACGGGGACCCAGTACTTC. Residues: CASSLALDTGTQYF.

This chain links TRBV2 with TRBJ2-1, with D possibly being TRBD1 or TRBD2 (5 bases each). V was pared by 10 bases and J by 8 bases, with 21 bases between. The CDR3 runs to 14 residues. Looked up from germline, CDR1 is SNHLY and CDR2 is FYNNEI. CDR3 amino acids: CAIKSRDLRDEQFF. The CDR3 DNA is TGTGCCATTAAATCCCGGGACCTTCGGGATGAGCAGTTCTTC.

The J gene is TRBJ1-4, the V gene TRBV6-2 or TRBV6-3; TRBD1 matches at 9 bases. The ends lost 5 bases at V and 4 bases at J; junction bases unmatched: 5. Germline loops: CDR1 MNHEY, CDR2 SVGEGT. CDR3 size: 15 residues. CDR3 loop: CASSTTGGGNEKLFF. For the CDR3, the DNA is TGTGCCAGCAGTACGACAGGGGGTGGTAATGAAAAACTGTTTTTT.

In DNA, the CDR3 is TGTGCCAGCAGTCCAACATCCCACTACGAGCAGTACTTC. It translates to CASSPTSHYEQYF. V gene TRBV6-6 combines with J gene TRBJ2-7, with D unclear. Germline lookup yields CDR1 MNHNY and CDR2 SVGAGI (reference sequence). V lost 5 bases to trimming and J lost 3 bases, with 11 bases between them. This CDR3 spans 13 amino acids.